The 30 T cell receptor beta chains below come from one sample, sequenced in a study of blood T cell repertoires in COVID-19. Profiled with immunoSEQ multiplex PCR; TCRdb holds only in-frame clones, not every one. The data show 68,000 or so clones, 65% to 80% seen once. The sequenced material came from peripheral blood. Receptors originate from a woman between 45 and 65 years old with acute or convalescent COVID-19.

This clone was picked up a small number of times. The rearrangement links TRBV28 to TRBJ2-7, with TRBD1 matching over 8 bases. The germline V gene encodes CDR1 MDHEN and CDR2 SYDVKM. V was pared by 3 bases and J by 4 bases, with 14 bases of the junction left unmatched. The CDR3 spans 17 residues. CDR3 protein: CASSLSHDGQGFYEQYF. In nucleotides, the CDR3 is TGTGCCAGCAGTTTGTCGCACGACGGACAGGGATTTTACGAGCAGTACTTC.

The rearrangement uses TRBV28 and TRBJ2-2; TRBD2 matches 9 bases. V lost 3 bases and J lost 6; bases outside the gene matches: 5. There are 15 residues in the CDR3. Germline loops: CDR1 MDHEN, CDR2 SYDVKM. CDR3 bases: TGTGCCAGCAGTTTTATTAGCGGGAGCCCCGGGGAGCTGTTTTTT. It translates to CASSFISGSPGELFF.

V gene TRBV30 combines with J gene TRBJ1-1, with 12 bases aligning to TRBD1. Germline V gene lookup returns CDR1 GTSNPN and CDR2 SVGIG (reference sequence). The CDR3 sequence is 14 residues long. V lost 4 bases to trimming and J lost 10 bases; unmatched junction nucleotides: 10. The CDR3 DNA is TGTGCCTGGACTACATTCCGGGACAGGGGGCCAGCTTTCTTT. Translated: CAWTTFRDRGPAFF.

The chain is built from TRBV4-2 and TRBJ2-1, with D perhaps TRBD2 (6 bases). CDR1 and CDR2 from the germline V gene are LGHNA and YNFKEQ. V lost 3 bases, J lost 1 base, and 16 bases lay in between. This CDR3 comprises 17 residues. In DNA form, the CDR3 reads TGTGCCAGCAGCCAGAGCACGGGACTTTATTCCTACAATGAGCAGTTCTTC. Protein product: CASSQSTGLYSYNEQFF.

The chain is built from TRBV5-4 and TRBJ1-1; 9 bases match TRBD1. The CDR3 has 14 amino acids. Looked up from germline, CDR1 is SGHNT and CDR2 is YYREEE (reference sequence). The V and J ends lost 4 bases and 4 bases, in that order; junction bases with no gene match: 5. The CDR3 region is CASSKDRGSTEAFF. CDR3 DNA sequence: TGTGCCAGCAGCAAAGACAGGGGGAGCACTGAAGCTTTCTTT.

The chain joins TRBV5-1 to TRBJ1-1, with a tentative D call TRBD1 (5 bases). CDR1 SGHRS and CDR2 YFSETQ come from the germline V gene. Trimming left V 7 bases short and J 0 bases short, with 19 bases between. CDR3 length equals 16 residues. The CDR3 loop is CASYKGLAGMNTEAFF. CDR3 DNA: TGCGCCAGCTATAAGGGACTGGCGGGAATGAACACTGAAGCTTTCTTT. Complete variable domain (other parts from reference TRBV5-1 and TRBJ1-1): KAGVTQTPRYLIKTRGQQVTLSCSPISGHRSVSWYQQTPGQGLQFLFEYFSETQRNKGNFPGRFSGRQFSNSRSEMNVSTLELGDSALYLCASYKGLAGMNTEAFFGQGTRLTVV.

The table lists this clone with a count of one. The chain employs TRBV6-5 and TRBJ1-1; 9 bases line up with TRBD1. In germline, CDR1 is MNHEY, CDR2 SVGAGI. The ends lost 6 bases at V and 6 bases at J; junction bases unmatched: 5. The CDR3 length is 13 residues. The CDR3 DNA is TGTGCCAGCAGACAGGGGGCGCGAGCTGAAGCTTTCTTT. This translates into CASRQGARAEAFF.

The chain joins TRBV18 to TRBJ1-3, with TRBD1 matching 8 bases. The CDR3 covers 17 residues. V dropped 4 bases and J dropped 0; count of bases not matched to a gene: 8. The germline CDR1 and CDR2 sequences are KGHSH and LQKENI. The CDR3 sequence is CASSQPGQVLSGNTIYF. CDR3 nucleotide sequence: TGTGCCAGCTCACAACCGGGACAGGTCCTCTCTGGAAACACCATATATTTT.

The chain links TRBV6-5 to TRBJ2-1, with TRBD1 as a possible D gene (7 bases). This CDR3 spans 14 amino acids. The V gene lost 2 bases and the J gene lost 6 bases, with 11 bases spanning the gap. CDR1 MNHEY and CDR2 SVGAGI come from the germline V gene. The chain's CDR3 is CASSYRGTVNEQFF. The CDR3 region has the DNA TGTGCCAGCAGTTACCGGGGGACAGTCAATGAGCAGTTCTTC.

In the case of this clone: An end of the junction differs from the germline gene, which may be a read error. The CDR3 bases are TGCGCCCGCAGCTCACCCCGGGGGGGGGACAGGGGGCCCGGGGTATACGAGCAGTACTTC. This gives the protein CARSSPRGGDRGPGVYEQYF. This chain links TRBV5-1 with TRBJ2-7; 12 positions agree with TRBD1. The CDR3 has 20 amino acids. Looked up from germline, CDR1 is SGHRS and CDR2 is YFSETQ.

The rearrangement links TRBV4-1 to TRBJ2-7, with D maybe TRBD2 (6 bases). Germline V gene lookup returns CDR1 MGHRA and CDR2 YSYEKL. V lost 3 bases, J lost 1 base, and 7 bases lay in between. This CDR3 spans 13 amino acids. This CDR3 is CASSHGGSYEQYF. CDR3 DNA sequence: TGCGCCAGCAGCCACGGGGGTTCCTACGAGCAGTACTTC.

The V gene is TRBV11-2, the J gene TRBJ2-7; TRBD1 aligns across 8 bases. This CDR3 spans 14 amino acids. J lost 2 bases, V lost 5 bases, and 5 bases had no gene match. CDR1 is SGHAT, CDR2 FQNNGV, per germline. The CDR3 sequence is CASSVQGGTYEQYF. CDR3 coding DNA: TGTGCCAGCAGCGTACAGGGGGGAACCTACGAGCAGTACTTC.

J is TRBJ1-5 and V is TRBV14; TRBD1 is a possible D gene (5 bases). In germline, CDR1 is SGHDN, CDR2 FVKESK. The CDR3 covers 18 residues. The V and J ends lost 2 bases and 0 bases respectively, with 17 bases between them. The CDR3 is CASSQSFDSRNSNQPQHF. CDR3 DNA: TGTGCCAGCAGCCAATCCTTCGACAGCAGGAATAGCAATCAGCCCCAGCATTTT.

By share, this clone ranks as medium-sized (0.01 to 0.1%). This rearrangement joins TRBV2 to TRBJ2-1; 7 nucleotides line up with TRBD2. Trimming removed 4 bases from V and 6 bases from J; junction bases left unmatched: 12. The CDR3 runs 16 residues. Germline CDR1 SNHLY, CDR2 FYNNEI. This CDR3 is CASSASGVGLGNEQFF. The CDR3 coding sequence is TGTGCCAGCAGTGCGAGCGGGGTGGGCCTCGGCAATGAGCAGTTCTTC.

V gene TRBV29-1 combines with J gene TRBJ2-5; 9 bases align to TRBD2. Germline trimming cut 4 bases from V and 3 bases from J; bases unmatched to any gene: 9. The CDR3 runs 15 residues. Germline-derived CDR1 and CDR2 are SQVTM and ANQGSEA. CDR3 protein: CSVVRPGLAEETQYF. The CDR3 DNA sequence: TGCAGCGTTGTCCGGCCGGGACTAGCCGAAGAGACCCAGTACTTC.

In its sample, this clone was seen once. CDR3 nucleotide sequence: TGTGCCAGCAGTAGGACTAGCCGGGGTACCTACAATGAGCAGTTCTTC. Protein sequence: CASSRTSRGTYNEQFF. The V gene is TRBV28, the J gene TRBJ2-1; 8 nucleotides match TRBD2. CDR1 is MDHEN, CDR2 SYDVKM, per germline. The CDR3 loop spans 16 amino acids. Trimming took 5 bases from V and 2 from J; bases not matched to a gene: 8.

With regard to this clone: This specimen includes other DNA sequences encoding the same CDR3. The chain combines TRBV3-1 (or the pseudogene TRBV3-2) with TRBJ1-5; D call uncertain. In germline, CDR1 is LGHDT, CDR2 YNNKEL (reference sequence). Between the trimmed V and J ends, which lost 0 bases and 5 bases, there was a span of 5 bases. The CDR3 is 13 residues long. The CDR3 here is CASSQDRDQPQHF. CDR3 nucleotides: TGTGCCAGCAGCCAAGATCGCGATCAGCCCCAGCATTTT.

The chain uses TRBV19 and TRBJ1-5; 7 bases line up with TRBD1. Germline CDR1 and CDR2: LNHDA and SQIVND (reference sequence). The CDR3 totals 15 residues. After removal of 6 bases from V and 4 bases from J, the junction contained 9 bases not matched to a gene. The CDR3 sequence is CASRASGGKNQPQHF. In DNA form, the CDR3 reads TGTGCCAGTAGGGCGTCAGGGGGTAAAAATCAGCCCCAGCATTTT.

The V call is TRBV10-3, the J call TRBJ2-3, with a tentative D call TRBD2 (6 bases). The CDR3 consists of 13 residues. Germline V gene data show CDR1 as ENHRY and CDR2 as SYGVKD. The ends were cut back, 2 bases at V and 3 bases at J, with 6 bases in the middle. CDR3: CAISERETDTQYF. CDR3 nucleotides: TGTGCCATCAGTGAGCGGGAGACAGATACGCAGTATTTT.

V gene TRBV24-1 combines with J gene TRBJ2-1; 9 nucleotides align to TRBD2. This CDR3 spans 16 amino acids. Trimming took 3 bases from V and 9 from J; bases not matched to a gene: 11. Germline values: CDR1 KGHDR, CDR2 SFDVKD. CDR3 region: CATSDDSGSREGEQFF. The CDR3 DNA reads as TGTGCCACCAGTGATGATAGCGGGAGCCGTGAAGGTGAGCAGTTCTTC.

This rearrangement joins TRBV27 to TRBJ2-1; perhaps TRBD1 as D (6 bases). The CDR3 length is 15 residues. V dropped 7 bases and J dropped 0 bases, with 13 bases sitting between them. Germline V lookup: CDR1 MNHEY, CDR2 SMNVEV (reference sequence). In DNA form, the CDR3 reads TGTGCCAGCAAGGCAGGGGTCATCTCCTACAATGAGCAGTTCTTC. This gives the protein CASKAGVISYNEQFF.

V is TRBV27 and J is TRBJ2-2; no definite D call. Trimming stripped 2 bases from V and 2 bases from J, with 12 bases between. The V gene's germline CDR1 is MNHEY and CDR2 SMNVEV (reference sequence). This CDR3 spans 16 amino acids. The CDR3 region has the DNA TGTGCCAGCAGTTTAGGGCTGGGCTTAAACACCGGGGAGCTGTTTTTT. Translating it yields CASSLGLGLNTGELFF.

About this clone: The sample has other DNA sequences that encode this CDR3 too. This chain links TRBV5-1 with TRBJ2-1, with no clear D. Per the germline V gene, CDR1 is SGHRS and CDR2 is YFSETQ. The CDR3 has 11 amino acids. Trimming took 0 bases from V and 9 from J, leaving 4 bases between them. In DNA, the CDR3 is TGCGCCAGCAGCTTGGGAGGTGAGCAGTTCTTC. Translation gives CASSLGGEQFF. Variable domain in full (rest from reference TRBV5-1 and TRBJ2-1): KAGVTQTPRYLIKTRGQQVTLSCSPISGHRSVSWYQQTPGQGLQFLFEYFSETQRNKGNFPGRFSGRQFSNSRSEMNVSTLELGDSALYLCASSLGGEQFFGPGTRLTVL.

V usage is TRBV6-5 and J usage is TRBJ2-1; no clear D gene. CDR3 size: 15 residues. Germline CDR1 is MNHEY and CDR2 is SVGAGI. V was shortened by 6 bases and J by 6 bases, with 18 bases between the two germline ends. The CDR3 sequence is CASRLLAAAFNEQFF. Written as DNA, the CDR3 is TGTGCCAGCAGGCTTCTCGCCGCCGCGTTCAATGAGCAGTTCTTC.

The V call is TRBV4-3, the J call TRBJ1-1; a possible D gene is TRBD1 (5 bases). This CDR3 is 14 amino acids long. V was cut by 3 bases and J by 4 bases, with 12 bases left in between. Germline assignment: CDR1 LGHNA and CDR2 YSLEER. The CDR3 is CASSQTGGSTEAFF. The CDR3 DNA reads TGCGCCAGCAGCCAGACCGGGGGGAGCACTGAAGCTTTCTTT.

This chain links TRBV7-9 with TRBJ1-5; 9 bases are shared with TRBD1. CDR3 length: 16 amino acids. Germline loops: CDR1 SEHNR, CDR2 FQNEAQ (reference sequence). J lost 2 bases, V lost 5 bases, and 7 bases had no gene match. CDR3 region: CASSQQGAEGNQPQHF. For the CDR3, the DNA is TGTGCCAGCAGCCAACAGGGGGCGGAGGGCAATCAGCCCCAGCATTTT.

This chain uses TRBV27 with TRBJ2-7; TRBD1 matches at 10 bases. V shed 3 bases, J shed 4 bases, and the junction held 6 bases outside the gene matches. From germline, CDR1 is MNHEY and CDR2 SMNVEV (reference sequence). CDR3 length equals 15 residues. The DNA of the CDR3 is TGTGCCAGCAGTTTCCTGGGACAGGGGTTATACGAGCAGTACTTC. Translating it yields CASSFLGQGLYEQYF.

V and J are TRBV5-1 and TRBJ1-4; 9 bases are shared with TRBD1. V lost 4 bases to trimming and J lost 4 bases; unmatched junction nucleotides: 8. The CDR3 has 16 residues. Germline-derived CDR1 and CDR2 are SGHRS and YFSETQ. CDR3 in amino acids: CASSPRGDRVNEKLFF. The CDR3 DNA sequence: TGCGCCAGCAGCCCTAGGGGGGACAGGGTTAATGAAAAACTGTTTTTT.

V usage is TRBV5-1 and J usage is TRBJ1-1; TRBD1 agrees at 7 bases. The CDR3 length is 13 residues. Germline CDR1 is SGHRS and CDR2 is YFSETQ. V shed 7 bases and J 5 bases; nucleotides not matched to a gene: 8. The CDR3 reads CASGPTGITEAFF. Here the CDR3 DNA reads TGCGCCAGCGGACCGACAGGGATAACTGAAGCTTTCTTT.

CDR3 amino acids: CASSEAVRRTGEPYEQYF. The CDR3, as DNA: TGTGCCAGCAGTGAAGCGGTGAGGAGGACAGGGGAACCCTACGAGCAGTACTTC. V gene TRBV6-1 combines with J gene TRBJ2-7; 9 bases agree with TRBD1. The CDR3 is 18 amino acids. V was pared by 0 bases and J by 2 bases, with 11 bases of the junction left unmatched. The germline CDR1 and CDR2 sequences are MNHNS and SASEGT.